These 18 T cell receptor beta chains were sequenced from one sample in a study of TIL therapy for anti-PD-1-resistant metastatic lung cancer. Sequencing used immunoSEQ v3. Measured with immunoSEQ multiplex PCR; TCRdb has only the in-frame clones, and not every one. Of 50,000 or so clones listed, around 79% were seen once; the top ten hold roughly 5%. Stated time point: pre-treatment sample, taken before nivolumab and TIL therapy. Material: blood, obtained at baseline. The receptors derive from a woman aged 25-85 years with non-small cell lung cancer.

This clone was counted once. CDR3 nucleotides: TGTGCCAGCAGCCTTACAGCGGGCCTCACAGATACGCAGTATTTT. As protein: CASSLTAGLTDTQYF. The rearrangement uses TRBV7-9 and TRBJ2-3, with D perhaps matching TRBD2 (6 bases). Germline lookup yields CDR1 SEHNR and CDR2 FQNEAQ (reference sequence). CDR3 length: 15 amino acids. Trimming stripped 5 bases from V and 2 bases from J, with 14 bases between.

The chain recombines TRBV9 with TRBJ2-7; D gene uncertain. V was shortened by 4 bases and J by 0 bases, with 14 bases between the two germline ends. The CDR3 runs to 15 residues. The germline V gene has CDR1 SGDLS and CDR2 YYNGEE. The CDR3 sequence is CASSTGHSGSYEQYF. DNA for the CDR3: TGTGCCAGCAGCACGGGCCATAGTGGCTCCTACGAGCAGTACTTC.

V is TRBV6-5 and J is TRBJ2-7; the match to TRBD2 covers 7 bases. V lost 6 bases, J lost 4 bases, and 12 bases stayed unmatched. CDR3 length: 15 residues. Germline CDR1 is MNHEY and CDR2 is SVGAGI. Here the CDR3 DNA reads TGTGCCAGCAGAACACTTCGCGGGAGCCAGTACGAGCAGTACTTC. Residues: CASRTLRGSQYEQYF.

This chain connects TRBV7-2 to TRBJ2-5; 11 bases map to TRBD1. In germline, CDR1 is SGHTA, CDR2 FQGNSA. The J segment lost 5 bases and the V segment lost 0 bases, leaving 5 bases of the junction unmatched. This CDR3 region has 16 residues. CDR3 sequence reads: CASSLAGQGGRETQYF. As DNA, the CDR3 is TGTGCCAGCAGCTTAGCGGGACAGGGGGGTAGGGAGACCCAGTACTTC.

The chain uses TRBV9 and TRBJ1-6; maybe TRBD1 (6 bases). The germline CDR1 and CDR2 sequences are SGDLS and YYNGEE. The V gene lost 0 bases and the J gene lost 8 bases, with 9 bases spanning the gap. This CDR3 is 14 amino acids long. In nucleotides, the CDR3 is TGTGCCAGCAGCGTAGGGGACAACGATTCACCCCTCCACTTT. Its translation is CASSVGDNDSPLHF.

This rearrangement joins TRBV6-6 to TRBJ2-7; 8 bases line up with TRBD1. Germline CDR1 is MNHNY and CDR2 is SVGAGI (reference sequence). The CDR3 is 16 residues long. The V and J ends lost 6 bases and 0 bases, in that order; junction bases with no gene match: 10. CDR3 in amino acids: CASSFRTGPSSYEQYF. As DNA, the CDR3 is TGTGCCAGCAGCTTCCGGACAGGGCCAAGCTCCTACGAGCAGTACTTC.

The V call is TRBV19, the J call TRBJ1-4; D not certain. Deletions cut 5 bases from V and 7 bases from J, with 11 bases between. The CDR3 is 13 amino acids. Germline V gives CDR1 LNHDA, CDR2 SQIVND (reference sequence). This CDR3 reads CASSSRRSEKLFF. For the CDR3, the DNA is TGTGCCAGTAGTTCCCGGAGGAGTGAAAAACTGTTTTTT.

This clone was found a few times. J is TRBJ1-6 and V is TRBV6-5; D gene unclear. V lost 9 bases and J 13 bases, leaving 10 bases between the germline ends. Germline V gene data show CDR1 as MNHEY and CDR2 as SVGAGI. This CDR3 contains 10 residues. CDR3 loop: CASWPLPLHF. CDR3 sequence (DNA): TGTGCCAGTTGGCCACTCCCCCTCCACTTT.

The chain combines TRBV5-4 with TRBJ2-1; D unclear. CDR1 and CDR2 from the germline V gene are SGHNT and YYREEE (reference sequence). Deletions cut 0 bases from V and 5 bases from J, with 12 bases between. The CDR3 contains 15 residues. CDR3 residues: CASSLASGINNEQFF. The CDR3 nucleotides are TGTGCCAGCAGCTTGGCTTCAGGAATCAACAATGAGCAGTTCTTC. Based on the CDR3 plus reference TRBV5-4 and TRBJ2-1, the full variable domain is ETGVTQSPTHLIKTRGQQVTLRCSSQSGHNTVSWYQQALGQGPQFIFQYYREEENGRGNFPPRFSGLQFPNYSSELNVNALELDDSALYLCASSLASGINNEQFFGPGTRLTVL.

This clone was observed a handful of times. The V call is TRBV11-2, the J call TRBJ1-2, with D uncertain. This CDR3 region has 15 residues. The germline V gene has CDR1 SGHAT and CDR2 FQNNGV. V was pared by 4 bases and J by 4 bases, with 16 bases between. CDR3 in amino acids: CASSSEAPWRYGYTF. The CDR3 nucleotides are TGTGCCAGCAGCTCGGAGGCACCCTGGCGCTATGGCTACACCTTC.

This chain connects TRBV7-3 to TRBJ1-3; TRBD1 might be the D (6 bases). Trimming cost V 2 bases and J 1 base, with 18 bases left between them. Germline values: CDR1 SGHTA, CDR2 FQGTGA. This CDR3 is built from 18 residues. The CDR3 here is CASSLWVRGGRSGNTIYF. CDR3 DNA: TGTGCCAGCAGCTTATGGGTCCGCGGGGGCAGGTCTGGAAACACCATATATTTT.

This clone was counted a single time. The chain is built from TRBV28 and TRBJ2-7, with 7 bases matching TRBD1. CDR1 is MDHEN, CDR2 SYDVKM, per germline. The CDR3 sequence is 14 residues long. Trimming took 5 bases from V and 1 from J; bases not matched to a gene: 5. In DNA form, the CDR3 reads TGTGCCAGCAGTCCTGGACAGGTATCCTACGAGCAGTACTTC. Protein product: CASSPGQVSYEQYF.

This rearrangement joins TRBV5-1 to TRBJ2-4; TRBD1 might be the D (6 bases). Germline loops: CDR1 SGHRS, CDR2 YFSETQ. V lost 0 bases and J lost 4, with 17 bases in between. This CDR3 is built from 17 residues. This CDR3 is CASSLGPTDRSKNIQYF. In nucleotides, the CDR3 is TGCGCCAGCAGCTTGGGCCCCACCGACAGGTCTAAAAACATTCAGTACTTC.

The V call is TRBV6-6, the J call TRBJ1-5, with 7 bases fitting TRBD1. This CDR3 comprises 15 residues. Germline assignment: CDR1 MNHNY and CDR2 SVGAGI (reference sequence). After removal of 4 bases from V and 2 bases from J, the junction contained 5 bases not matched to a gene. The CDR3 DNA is TGTGCCAGCAGTTTGGAGGGGGCGGGCAATCAGCCCCAGCATTTT. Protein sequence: CASSLEGAGNQPQHF.

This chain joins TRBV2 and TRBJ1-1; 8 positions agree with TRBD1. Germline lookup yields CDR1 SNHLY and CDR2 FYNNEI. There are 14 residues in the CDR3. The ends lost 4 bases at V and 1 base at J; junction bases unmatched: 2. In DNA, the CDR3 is TGTGCCAGCAGTGCACAGGGGGAGAACACTGAAGCTTTCTTT. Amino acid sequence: CASSAQGENTEAFF.

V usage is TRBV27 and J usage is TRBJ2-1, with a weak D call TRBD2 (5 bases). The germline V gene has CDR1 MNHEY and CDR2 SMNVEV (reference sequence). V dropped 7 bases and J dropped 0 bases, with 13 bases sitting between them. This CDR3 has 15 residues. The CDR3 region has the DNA TGTGCCAGCACCGAAGGAGGAAGCTCCTACAATGAGCAGTTCTTC. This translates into CASTEGGSSYNEQFF.

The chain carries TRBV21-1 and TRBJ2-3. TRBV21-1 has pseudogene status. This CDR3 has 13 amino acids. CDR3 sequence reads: CASSKSVGDTQYF. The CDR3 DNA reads TGTGCCAGCAGCAAATCGGTGGGAGATACGCAGTATTTT.

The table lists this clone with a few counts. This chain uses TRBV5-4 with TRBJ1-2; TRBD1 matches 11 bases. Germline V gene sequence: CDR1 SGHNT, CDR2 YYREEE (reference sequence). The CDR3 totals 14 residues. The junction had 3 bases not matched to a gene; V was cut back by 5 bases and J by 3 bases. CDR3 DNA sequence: TGTGCCAGCAGTTGGACAGGGGGCGACTATGGCTACACCTTC. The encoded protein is CASSWTGGDYGYTF.